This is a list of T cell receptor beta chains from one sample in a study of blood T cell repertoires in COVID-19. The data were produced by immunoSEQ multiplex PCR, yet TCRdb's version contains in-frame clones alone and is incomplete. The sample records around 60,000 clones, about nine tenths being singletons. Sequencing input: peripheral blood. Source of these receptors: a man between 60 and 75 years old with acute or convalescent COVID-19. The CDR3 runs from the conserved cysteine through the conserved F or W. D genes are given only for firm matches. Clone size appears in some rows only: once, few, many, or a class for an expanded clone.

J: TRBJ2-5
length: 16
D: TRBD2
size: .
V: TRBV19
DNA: TGTGCCAGTAGTCCGTGGACTAGCGGGGGAATGCAGACCCAGTACTTC
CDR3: CASSPWTSGGMQTQYF

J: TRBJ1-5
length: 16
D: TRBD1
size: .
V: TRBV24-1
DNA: TGTGCCACCAGTGATGCAAGGGACAGTACGAATCAGCCCCAGCATTTT
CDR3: CATSDARDSTNQPQHF

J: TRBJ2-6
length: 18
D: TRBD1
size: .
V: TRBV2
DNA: TGTGCCAGCAGTGAAGCCGGCAGGGGGCTAAAGGGGGCCAACGTCCTGACTTTC
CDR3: CASSEAGRGLKGANVLTF

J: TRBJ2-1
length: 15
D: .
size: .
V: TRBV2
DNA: TGTGCCAGCAGACAGCAAGATTCCTCCTACAATGAGCAGTTCTTC
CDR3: CASRQQDSSYNEQFF

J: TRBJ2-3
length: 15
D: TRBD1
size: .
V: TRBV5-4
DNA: TGTGCCAGCAGCCTGCAGGGACAGTCCGCGGGTACGCAGTATTTT
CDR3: CASSLQGQSAGTQYF

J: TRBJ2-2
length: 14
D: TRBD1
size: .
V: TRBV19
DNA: TGTGCCAGTAGTAACTACCAGGGGGCCGGGGAGCTGTTTTTT
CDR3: CASSNYQGAGELFF

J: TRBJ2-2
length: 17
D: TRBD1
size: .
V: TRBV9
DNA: TGTGCCAGCAGCGTAGTATCGGGACAGGCCGGCACCGGGGAGCTGTTTTTT
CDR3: CASSVVSGQAGTGELFF

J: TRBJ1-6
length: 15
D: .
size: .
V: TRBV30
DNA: TGTGCCTGGAGTGGCGGGTCAGGCTATAATTCACCCCTCCACTTT
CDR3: CAWSGGSGYNSPLHF

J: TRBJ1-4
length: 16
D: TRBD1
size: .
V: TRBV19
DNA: TGTGCCAGTAGTCCCAGACAGGGGCTTACTAATGAAAAACTGTTTTTT
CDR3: CASSPRQGLTNEKLFF

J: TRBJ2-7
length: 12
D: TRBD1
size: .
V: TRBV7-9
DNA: TGTGCCAGCACGGGACAGGGTCACGAGCAGTACTTC
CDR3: CASTGQGHEQYF

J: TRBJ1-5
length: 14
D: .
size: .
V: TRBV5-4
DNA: TGTGCCAGCAGCTCAGGGTCGGCAGATCAGCCCCAGCATTTT
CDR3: CASSSGSADQPQHF

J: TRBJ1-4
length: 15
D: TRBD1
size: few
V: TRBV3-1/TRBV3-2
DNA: TGTGCCAGCAGCCCCACTAGACAGGGCGGTGAAAAACTGTTTTTT
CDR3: CASSPTRQGGEKLFF

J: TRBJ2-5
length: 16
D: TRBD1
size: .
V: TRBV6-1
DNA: TGTGCCAGCAGTGTACGCCGGGACAGCCAACAAGAGACCCAGTACTTC
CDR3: CASSVRRDSQQETQYF

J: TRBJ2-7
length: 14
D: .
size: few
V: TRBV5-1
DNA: TGCGCCAGCAGCTTGGCCGCCAGCTCCTACGAGCAGTACTTC
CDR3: CASSLAASSYEQYF

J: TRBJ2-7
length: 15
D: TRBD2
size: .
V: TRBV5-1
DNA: TGCGCCAGCAGCTTCTCGCGGGGGGCGTCCGACGAGCAGTACTTC
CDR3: CASSFSRGASDEQYF

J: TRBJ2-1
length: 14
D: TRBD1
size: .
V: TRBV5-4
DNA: TGTGCCAGCCTCAAGTGGGACAGGGACAATGAGCAGTTCTTC
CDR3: CASLKWDRDNEQFF

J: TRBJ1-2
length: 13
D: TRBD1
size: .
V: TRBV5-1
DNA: TGCGCCAGCAGGCCACAGGGGGGGCGGGGCTACACCTTC
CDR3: CASRPQGGRGYTF

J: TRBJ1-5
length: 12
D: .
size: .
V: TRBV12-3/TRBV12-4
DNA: TGTGCCAGCAGTTTGTTTTCGCAGCCCCAGCATTTT
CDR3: CASSLFSQPQHF

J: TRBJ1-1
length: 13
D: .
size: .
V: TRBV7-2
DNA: TGTGCCAGCAGCTTAGGAGAGAACACTGAAGCTTTCTTT
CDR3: CASSLGENTEAFF

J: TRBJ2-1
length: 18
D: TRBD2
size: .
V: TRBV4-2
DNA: TGTGCCAGCAGCCGATTCCTAGCGGGGCCCACGGAGGGTAATGAGCAGTTCTTC
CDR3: CASSRFLAGPTEGNEQFF

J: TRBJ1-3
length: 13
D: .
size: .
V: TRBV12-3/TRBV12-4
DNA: TGTGCCAGCAGTTTTGGCTTCGGAAACACCATATATTTT
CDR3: CASSFGFGNTIYF

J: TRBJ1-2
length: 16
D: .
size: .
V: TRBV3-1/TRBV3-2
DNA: TGTGCCAGCAGCCAAGATAGGACACAGTTAGGCTATGGCTACACCTTC
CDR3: CASSQDRTQLGYGYTF

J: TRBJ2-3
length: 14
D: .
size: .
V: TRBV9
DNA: TGTGCCAGCAGCCCCTTCGCAGGCACAGATACGCAGTATTTT
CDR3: CASSPFAGTDTQYF

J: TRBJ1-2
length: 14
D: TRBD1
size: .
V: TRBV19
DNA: TGTGCCAGTAGCGGGCAGGGGGGTCCCTATGGCTACACCTTC
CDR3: CASSGQGGPYGYTF

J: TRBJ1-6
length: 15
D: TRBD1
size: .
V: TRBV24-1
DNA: TGTGCCACCAGTAACCCGGGACAGTATAATTCACCCCTCCACTTT
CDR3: CATSNPGQYNSPLHF

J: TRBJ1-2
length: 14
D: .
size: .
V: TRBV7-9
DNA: TGTGCCAGCAGCCAAAAAGGGGCTAACTATGGCTACACCTTC
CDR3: CASSQKGANYGYTF

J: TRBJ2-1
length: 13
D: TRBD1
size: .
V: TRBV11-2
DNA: TGTGCCAGCAGCCGACAGGGATACAATGAGCAGTTCTTC
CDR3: CASSRQGYNEQFF

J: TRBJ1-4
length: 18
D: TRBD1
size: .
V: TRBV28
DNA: TGTGCCAGCAGTTTAAGCGGGACAGGGCTAAGGTCCATTGAAAAACTGTTTTTT
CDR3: CASSLSGTGLRSIEKLFF

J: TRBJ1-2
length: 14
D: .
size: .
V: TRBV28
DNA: TGTGCCAGCAGGGGCCTCGGGGAAAGCTATGGCTACACCTTC
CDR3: CASRGLGESYGYTF

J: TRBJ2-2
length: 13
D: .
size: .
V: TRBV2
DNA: TGTGCCAGCAGTGATATAGCCGGCGGGGAGCTGTTTTTT
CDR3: CASSDIAGGELFF

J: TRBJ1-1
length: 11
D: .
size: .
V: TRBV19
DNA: TGTGCCAGTAAAGACAGCACTGAAGCTTTCTTT
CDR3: CASKDSTEAFF

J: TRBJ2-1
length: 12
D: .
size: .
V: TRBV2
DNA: TGTGCCAGCAGTACAAGCTACAATGAGCAGTTCTTC
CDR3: CASSTSYNEQFF

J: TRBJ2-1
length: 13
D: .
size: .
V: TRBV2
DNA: TGTGCCAGCAGCGTCGGGTCCTACAATGAGCAGTTCTTC
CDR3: CASSVGSYNEQFF

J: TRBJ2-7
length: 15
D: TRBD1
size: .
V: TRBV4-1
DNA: TGCGCCAGCAGCCAAGAAAATTTCAGGGGGCACGAGCAGTACTTC
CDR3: CASSQENFRGHEQYF

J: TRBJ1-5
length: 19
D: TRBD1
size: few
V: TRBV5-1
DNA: TGCGCCAGCAGCTTGGCCTTACCTTTACAGGGGTTTTCCAATCAGCCCCAGCATTTT
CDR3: CASSLALPLQGFSNQPQHF

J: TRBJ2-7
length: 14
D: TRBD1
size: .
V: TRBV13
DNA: TGTGCCAGCAGCACCCGACAGGGCTCCTACGAGCAGTACTTC
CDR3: CASSTRQGSYEQYF

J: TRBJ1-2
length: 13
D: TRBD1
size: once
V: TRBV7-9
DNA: TGTGCCAGCAGCGACAGGGGAGGATATGGCTACACCTTC
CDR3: CASSDRGGYGYTF

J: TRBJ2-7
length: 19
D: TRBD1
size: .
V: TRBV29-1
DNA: TGCAGCGTTCGAACAAGAAAACCGGGACAGGGGCTGAACTCCTACGAGCAGTACTTC
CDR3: CSVRTRKPGQGLNSYEQYF

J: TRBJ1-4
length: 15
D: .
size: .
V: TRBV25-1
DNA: TGTGCCAGCAGTGAATACCCAGGTGGGAATGAAAAACTGTTTTTT
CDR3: CASSEYPGGNEKLFF

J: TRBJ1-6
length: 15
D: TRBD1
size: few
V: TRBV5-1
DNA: TGCGCCAGACTACAGGGGAACCCCTATAATTCACCCCTCCACTTT
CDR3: CARLQGNPYNSPLHF

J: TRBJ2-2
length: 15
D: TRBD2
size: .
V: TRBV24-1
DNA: TGTGCCACCAGTGATTTCCGGGGGGGCAGCGGGGAGCTGTTTTTT
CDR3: CATSDFRGGSGELFF

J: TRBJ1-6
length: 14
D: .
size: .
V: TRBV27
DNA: TGTGCCAGCAGTTTGGGCAGGGTCGATTCACCCCTCCACTTT
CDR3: CASSLGRVDSPLHF

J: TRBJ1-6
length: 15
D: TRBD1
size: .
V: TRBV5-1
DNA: TGCGCCAGCAGCCCATTGACAGGGGCGACTTCACCCCTCCACTTT
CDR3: CASSPLTGATSPLHF

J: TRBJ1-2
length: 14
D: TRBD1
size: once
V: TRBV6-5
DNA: TGTGCCAGCAGAGGACAGGTCATCAACTATGGCTACACCTTC
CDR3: CASRGQVINYGYTF

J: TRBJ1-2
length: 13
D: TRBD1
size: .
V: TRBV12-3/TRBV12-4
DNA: TGTGCCAGCAGTTTGGACAGGTCGGGAGGCTACACCTTC
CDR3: CASSLDRSGGYTF

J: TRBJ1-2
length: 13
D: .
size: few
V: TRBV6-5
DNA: TGTGCCAGCAGGATCCGCACAAACTATGGCTACACCTTC
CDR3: CASRIRTNYGYTF

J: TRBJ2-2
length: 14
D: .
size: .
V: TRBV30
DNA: TGTGCCTGGAGTCGGGGTGAAGGCACCGGGGAGCTGTTTTTT
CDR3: CAWSRGEGTGELFF

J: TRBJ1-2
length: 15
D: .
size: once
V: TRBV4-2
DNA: TGTGCCAGCAGCCCCACAGTCCAGAGTAGCTATGGCTACACCTTC
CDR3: CASSPTVQSSYGYTF

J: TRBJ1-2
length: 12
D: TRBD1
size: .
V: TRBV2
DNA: TGTGCCAGCAAGGGGACAGAAAATGGCTACACCTTC
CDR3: CASKGTENGYTF

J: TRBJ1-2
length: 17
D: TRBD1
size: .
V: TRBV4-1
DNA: TGCGCCAGCAGCCACCCCGGGACAGGGGGCGAAGGGGCTGGCTACACCTTC
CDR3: CASSHPGTGGEGAGYTF

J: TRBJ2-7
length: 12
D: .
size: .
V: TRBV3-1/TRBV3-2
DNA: TGTGCCAGCAGCCAAGAACCCGGCGAGCAGTACTTC
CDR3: CASSQEPGEQYF

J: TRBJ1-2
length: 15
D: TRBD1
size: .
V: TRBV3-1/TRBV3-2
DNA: TGTGCCAGCAGCCATCCCGGGACAGACAACTATGGCTACACCTTC
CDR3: CASSHPGTDNYGYTF

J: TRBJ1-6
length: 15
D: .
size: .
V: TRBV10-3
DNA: TGTGCCATCAGTGACACGACAACATATAATTCACCCCTCCACTTT
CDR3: CAISDTTTYNSPLHF